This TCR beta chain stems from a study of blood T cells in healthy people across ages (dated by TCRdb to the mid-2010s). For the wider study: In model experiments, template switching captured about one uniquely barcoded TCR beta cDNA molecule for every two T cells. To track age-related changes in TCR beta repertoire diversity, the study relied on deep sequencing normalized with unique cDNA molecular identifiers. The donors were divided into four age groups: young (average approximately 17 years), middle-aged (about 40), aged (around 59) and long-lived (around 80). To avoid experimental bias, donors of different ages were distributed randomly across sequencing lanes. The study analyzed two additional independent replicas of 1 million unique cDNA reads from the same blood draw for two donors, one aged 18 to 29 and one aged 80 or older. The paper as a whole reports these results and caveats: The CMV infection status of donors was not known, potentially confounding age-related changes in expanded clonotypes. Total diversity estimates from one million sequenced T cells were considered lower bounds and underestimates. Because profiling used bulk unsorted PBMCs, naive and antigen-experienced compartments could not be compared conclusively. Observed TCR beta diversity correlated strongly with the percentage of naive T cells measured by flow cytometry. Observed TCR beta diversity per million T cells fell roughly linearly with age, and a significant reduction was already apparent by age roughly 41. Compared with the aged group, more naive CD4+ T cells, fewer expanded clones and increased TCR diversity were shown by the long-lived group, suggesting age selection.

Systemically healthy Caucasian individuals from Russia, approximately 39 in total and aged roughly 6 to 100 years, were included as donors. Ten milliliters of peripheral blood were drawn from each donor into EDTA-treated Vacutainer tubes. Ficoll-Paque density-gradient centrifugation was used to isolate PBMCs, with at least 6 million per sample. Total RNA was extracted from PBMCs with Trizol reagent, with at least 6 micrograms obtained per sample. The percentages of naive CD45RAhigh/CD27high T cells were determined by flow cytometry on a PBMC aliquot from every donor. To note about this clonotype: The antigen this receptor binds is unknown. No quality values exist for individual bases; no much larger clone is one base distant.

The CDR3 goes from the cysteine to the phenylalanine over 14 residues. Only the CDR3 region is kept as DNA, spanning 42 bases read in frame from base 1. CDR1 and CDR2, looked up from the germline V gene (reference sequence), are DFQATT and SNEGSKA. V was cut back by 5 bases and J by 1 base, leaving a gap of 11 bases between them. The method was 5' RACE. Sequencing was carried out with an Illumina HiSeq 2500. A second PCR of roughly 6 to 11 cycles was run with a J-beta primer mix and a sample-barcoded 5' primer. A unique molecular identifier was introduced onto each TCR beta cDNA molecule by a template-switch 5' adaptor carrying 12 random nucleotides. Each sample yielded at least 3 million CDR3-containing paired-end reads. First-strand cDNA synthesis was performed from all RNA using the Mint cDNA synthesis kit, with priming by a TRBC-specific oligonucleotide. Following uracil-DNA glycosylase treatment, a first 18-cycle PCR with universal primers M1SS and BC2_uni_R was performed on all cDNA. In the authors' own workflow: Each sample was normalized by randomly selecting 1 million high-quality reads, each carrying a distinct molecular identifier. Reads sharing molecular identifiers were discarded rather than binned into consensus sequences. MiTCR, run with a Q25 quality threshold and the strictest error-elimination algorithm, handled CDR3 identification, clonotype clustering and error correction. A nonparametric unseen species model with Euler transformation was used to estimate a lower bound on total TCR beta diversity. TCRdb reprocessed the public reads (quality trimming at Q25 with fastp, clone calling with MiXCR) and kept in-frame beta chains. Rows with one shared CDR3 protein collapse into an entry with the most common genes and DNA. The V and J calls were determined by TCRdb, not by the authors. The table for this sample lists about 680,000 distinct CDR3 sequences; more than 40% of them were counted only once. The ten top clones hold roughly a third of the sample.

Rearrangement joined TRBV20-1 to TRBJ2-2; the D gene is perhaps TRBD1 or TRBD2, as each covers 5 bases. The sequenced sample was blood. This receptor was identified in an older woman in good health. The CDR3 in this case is CSASGTVNTGELFF. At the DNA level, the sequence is TGCAGTGCTTCCGGGACGGTGAACACCGGGGAGCTGTTTTTT.